This T cell receptor (beta chain) was sequenced for a study of post-analysis software for immune sequencing data. Turning to the study itself: Disease trajectories encompassed relapsing-remitting, secondary progressive and progressive-relapsing multiple sclerosis. The study, taken as a whole, reports: A significant reduction in normalized Chao1 diversity was observed in multiple sclerosis patients versus controls. Under F measure analysis, samples from one preparation batch co-clustered strongly. Compared with controls, patients had more of 4 to 6 TRBV segments, including TRBV5-6, TRBV5-1 and TRBV20-1.

This clonotype was seen more than once but under ten times. Its antigen is as yet unknown. The CDR3 length is 13 residues. Germline CDR1 reads DFQATT; CDR2 reads SNEGSKA (reference sequence). Trimming cost V 3 bases and J 0 bases, with 7 bases left between them. cDNA libraries of TCR beta carried unique molecular identifiers. The yield from roughly 1 to 10 million T cells was 500,000 or so cDNA molecules in total. Each CDR3 protein gets one entry after TCRdb re-called the PCR reads with MiXCR. The data hold 650,000 to 850,000 distinct CDR3 sequences, with about 45% observed a single time. The chain joins TRBV20-1 to TRBJ2-3; D remains ambiguous. Sequencing input: blood. This clonotype was obtained from a girl aged 5 to 17 with multiple sclerosis. The CDR3 bases are TGCAGTGCTAGCGCTACTAGCACAGATACGCAGTATTTT. It codes for CSASATSTDTQYF.